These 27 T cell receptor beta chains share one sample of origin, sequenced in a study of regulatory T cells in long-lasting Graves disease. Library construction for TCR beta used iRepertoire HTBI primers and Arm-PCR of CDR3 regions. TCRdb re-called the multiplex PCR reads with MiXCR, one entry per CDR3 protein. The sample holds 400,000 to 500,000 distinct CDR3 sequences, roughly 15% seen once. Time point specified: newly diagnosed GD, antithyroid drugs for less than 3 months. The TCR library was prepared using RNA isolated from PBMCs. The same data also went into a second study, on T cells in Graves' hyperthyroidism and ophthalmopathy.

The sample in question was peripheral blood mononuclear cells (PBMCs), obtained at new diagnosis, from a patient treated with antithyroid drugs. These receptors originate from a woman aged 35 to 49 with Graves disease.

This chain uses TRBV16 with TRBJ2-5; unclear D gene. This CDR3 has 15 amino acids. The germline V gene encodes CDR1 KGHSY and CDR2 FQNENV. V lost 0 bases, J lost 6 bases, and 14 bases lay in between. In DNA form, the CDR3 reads TGTGCCAGCAGCCAATCGTCCGCCAGTTCGAAGACCCAGTACTTC. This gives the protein CASSQSSASSKTQYF. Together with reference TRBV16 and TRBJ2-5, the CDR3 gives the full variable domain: GEEVAQTPKHLVRGEGQKAKLYCAPIKGHSYVFWYQQVLKNEFKFLISFQNENVFDETGMPKERFSAKCLPNSPCSLEIQATKLEDSAVYFCASSQSSASSKTQYFGPGTRLLVL.

CDR3 protein: CASSLDRGGLRETQYF. DNA for the CDR3: TGTGCCAGCAGCTTAGATCGTGGGGGGCTTCGAGAGACCCAGTACTTC. This rearrangement joins TRBV11-2 to TRBJ2-5, with D perhaps assigned TRBD1 or TRBD2 (6 bases each). The ends were cut back, 0 bases at V and 4 bases at J, with 15 bases in the middle. Germline-derived CDR1 and CDR2 are SGHAT and FQNNGV. CDR3 length: 16 residues.

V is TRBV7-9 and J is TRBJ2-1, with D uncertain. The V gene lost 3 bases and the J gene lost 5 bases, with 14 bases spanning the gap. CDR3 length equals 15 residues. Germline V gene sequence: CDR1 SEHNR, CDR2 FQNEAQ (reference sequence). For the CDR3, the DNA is TGTGCCAGCAGCTTTCGAGAAAATCGACACAATGAGCAGTTCTTC. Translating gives CASSFRENRHNEQFF.

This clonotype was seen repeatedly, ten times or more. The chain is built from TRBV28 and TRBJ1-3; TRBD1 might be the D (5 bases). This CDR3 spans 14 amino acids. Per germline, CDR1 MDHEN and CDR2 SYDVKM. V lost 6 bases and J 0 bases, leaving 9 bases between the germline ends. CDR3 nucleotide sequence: TGTGCCAGCAGATCAGGGTTCTCTGGAAACACCATATATTTT. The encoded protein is CASRSGFSGNTIYF.

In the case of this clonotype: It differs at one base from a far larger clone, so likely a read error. CDR3 sequence (DNA): TGTGCCAGCAGCTTATTCGGTAGCGCCCCCGGGGAGACCCAGTACTTC. Translated: CASSLFGSAPGETQYF. The chain employs TRBV11-1 and TRBJ2-1; maybe TRBD2 (5 bases). The DNA end lines up better with TRBJ2-5; the J call may be wrong. The germline V gene has CDR1 SGHAT and CDR2 FQDESV (reference sequence). This CDR3 contains 16 residues.

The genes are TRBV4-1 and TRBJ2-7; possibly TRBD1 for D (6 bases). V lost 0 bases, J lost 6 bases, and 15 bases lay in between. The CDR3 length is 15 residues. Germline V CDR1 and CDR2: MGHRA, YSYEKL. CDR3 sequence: CASSQDWAGAGEQYF. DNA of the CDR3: TGCGCCAGCAGCCAAGATTGGGCAGGGGCGGGCGAGCAGTACTTC.

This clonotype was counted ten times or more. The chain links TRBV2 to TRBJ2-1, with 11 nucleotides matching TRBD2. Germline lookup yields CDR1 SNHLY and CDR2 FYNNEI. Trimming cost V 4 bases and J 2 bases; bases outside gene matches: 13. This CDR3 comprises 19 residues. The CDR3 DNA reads TGTGCCAGCAGTGTAGTACTAGCGGGAGCAGCTACTACCTACAATGAGCAGTTCTTC. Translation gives CASSVVLAGAATTYNEQFF.

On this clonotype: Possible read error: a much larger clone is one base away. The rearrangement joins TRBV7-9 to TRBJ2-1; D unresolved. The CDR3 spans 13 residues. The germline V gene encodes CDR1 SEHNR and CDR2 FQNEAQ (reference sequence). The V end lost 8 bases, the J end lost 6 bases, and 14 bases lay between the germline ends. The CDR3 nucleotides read TGTGCCAGCGGCCTCCTCAGGTTCAATGAGCAGTTCTTC. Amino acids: CASGLLRFNEQFF.

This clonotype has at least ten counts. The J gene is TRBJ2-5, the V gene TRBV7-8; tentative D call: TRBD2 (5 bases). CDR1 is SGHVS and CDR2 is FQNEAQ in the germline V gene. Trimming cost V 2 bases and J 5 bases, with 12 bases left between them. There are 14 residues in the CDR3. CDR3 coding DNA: TGTGCCAGCAGCTTAATGGTAGCTAGCGAGACCCAGTACTTC. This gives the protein CASSLMVASETQYF.

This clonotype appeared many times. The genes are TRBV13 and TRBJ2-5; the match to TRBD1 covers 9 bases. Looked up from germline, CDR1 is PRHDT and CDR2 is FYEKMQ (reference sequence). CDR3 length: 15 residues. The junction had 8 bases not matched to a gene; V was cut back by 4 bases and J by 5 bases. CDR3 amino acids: CASSSRTGGMETQYF. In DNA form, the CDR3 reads TGTGCCAGCAGCTCCCGTACAGGGGGCATGGAGACCCAGTACTTC.

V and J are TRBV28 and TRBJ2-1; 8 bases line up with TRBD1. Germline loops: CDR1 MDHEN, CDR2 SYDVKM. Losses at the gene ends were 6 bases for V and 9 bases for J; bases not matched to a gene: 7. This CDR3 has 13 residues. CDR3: CASRPQGGSEQFF. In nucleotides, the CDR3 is TGTGCCAGCAGACCACAGGGGGGCAGTGAGCAGTTCTTC.

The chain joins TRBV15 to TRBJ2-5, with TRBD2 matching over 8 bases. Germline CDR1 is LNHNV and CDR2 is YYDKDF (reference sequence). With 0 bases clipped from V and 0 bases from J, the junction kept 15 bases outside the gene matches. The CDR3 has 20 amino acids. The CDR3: CATSRDFGLRGSGDQETQYF. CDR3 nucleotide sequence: TGTGCCACCAGCAGAGATTTTGGTCTGAGAGGTAGCGGGGACCAAGAGACCCAGTACTTC. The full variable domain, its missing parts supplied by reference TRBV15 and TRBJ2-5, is DAMVIQNPRYQVTQFGKPVTLSCSQTLNHNVMYWYQQKSSQAPKLLFHYYDKDFNNEADTPDNFQSRRPNTSFCFLDIRSPGLGDTAMYLCATSRDFGLRGSGDQETQYFGPGTRLLVL.

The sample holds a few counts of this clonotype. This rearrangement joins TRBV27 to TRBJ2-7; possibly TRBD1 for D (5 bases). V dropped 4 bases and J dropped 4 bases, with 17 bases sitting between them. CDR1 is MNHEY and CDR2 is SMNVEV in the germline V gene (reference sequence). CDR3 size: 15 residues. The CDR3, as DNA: TGTGCCAGCAGTTCCTCCCCCCAGGGCCAATACGAGCAGTACTTC. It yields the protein CASSSSPQGQYEQYF.

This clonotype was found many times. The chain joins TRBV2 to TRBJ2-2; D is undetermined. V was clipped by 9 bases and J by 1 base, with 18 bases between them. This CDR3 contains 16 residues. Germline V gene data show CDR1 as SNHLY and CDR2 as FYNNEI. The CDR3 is CARSGSTNENTGELFF. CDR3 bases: TGTGCCAGATCAGGAAGTACTAACGAGAACACCGGGGAGCTGTTTTTT.

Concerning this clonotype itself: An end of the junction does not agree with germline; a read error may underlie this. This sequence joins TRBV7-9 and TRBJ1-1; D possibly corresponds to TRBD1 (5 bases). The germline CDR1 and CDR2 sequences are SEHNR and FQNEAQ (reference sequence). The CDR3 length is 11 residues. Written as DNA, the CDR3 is TGTGCCAGCAGCCTAGCAGGGCAGCCTTTCTTT. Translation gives CASSLAGQPFF.

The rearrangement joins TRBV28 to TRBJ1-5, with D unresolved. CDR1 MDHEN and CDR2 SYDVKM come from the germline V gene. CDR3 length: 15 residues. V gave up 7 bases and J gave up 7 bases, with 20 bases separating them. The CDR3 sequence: CASTPNGVRGQPQHF. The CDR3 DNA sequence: TGTGCCAGCACCCCTAACGGGGTAAGAGGGCAGCCCCAGCATTTT.

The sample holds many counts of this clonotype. The CDR3 DNA sequence: TGTGCCAGCAGTCCCGACAGCTTCCTGGCTCTCGAGCAGTACTTC. Translation: CASSPDSFLALEQYF. The J gene is TRBJ2-7, the V gene TRBV12-3 or TRBV12-4; D is perhaps TRBD1 (5 bases). This CDR3 spans 15 amino acids. V lost 5 bases to trimming and J lost 6 bases, with 20 bases between them.

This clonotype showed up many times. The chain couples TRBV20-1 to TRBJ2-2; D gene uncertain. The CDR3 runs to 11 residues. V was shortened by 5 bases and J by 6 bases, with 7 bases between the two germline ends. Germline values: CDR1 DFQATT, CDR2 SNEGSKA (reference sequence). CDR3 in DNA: TGCAGTGCTTCAAGGCCCGGGGAGCTGTTTTTT. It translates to CSASRPGELFF.

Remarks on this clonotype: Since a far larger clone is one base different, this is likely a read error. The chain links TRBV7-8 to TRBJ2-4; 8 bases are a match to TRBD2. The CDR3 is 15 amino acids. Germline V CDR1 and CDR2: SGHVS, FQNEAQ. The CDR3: CASSLEGTSDNEQSF. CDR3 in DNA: TGTGCCAGCAGCTTAGAAGGGACTAGTGACAATGAGCAGTCCTTC.

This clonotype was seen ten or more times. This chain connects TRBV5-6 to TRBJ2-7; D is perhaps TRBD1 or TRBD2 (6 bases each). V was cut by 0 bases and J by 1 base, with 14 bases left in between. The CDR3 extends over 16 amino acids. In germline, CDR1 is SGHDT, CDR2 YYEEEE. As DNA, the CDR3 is TGTGCCAGCAGCTTGGCCGGGGGCAGCGTTTCCTACGAGCAGTACTTC. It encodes CASSLAGGSVSYEQYF. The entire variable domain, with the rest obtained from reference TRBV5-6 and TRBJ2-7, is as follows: DAGVTQSPTHLIKTRGQQVTLRCSPKSGHDTVSWYQQALGQGPQFIFQYYEEEERQRGNFPDRFSGHQFPNYSSELNVNALLLGDSALYLCASSLAGGSVSYEQYFGPGTRLTVT.

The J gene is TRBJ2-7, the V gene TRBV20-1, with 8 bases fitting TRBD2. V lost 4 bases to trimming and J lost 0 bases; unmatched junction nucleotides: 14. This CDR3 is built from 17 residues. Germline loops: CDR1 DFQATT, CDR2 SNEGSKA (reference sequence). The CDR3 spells CSATLGSGSIPSYEQYF. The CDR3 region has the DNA TGCAGTGCTACCCTAGGAAGCGGGAGCATCCCCTCCTACGAGCAGTACTTC.

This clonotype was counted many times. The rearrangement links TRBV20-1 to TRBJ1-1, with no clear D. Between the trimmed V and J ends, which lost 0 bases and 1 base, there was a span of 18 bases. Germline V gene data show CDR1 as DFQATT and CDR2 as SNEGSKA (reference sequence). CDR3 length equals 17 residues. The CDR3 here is CSARDPSAPFGNTEAFF. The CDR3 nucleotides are TGCAGTGCTAGAGATCCTTCGGCCCCATTCGGGAACACTGAAGCTTTCTTT.

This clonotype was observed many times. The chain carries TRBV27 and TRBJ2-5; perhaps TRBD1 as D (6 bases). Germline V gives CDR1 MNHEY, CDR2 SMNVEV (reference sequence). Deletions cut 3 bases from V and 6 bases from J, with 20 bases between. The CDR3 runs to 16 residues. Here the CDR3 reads CASSFVGARGGKTQYF. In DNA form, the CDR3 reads TGTGCCAGCAGTTTTGTTGGAGCCAGGGGTGGGAAGACCCAGTACTTC.

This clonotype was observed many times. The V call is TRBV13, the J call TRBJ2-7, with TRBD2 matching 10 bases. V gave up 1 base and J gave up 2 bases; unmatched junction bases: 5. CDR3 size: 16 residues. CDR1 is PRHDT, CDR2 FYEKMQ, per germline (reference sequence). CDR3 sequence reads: CASSLVPSGSTYEQYF. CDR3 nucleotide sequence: TGTGCCAGCAGCTTAGTTCCTAGCGGGAGTACCTACGAGCAGTACTTC. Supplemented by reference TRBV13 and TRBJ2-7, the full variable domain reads AAGVIQSPRHLIKEKRETATLKCYPIPRHDTVYWYQQGPGQDPQFLISFYEKMQSDKGSIPDRFSAQQFSDYHSELNMSSLELGDSALYFCASSLVPSGSTYEQYFGPGTRLTVT.

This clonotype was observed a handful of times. CDR3 loop: CASSTGAGGPIEQYF. The CDR3 DNA is TGTGCCAGCAGCACCGGAGCGGGAGGGCCTATCGAGCAGTACTTC. The V call is TRBV5-4, the J call TRBJ2-7, with 10 bases fitting TRBD2. Looked up from germline, CDR1 is SGHNT and CDR2 is YYREEE (reference sequence). The J segment lost 6 bases and the V segment lost 4 bases, leaving 10 bases of the junction unmatched. The CDR3 runs 15 residues.

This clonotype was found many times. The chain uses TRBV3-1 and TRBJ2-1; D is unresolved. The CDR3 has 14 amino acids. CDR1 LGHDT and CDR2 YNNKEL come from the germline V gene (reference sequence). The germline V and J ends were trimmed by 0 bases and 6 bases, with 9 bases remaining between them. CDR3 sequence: CASSQDLRSNEQFF. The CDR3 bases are TGTGCCAGCAGCCAAGATTTACGATCCAATGAGCAGTTCTTC.

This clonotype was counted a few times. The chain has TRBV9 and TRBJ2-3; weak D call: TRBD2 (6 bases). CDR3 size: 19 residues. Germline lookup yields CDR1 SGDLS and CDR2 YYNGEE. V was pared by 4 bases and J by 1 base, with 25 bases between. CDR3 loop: CASSPRGLAHTSGTDTQYF. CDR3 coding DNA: TGTGCCAGCAGCCCCCGGGGTCTAGCGCATACCTCCGGCACAGATACGCAGTATTTT.